By sample share, the clone carrying this T cell receptor beta chain is medium-sized (0.01 to 0.1%). The antigen is not known. The data derive from a study of early T cells in non-severe SARS-CoV-2 infection. Study findings and constraints: Clonotype matching in VDJdb favored anti-spike CD8 responses and did not capture private and CD4 specificities.

From germline, CDR1 is SNHLY and CDR2 FYNNEI. Trimming took 5 bases from V and 10 from J; bases not matched to a gene: 4. CDR3 length equals 14 residues. TCRdb independently ran MiXCR on the 5' RACE reads; one entry per CDR3 protein. The sample consists of roughly 9,200 distinct CDR3 sequences, under 5.5% of them appearing once. Sequenced input: whole blood. This TCR was recovered from an adult who was a healthcare worker with PCR-confirmed SARS-CoV-2 infection or an uninfected control (not recorded which). This sequence joins TRBV2 and TRBJ2-1, with 14 bases aligning to TRBD2. The CDR3 loop reads CASSRTSGRSEQFF. In nucleotides, the CDR3 is TGTGCCAGCAGTAGGACTAGCGGGAGGAGCGAGCAGTTCTTC.